In this sample, the clone carrying this TCR beta chain turned up many times. Its matching antigen is unknown. These data come from a study of read filtering for tumor transcriptome and immune sequencing. Study information: Transcriptome libraries were built from DNase-treated RNA. Study-level results: Single-read clonotypes: about 81.9% of IR-seq clonotypes (roughly 4% of reads), roughly 70% of RNA-seq clonotypes (nearly 45% of reads). Dropping single-read clonotypes raised IR-seq and RNA-seq shared-clonotype correlation.

The trim removed 5 bases at V and 5 bases at J, leaving 6 bases unmatched. The CDR3 loop spans 14 amino acids. CDR1 SGHRS and CDR2 YFSETQ come from the germline V gene. Molecular barcoded adaptors covering alpha/delta and beta/gamma chains were used on roughly 400 ng RNA. TCRdb processed the reads anew with MiXCR; each CDR3 protein has one entry. The sample has 120,000 or so distinct CDR3 sequences, 10% to 15% seen once. The clonotype originates from a donor at least 40 years old with multiple myeloma. Material for sequencing was a population of CD138-negative cells sorted from bone marrow. The V gene is TRBV5-1, the J gene TRBJ2-2, with 7 bases matching TRBD1. The CDR3 nucleotides read TGCGCCAGCAGGCAGACAGGGAGAACCGGGGAGCTGTTTTTT. It specifies CASRQTGRTGELFF.